A single sample gave rise to the 5 T cell receptor beta chains below, sequenced in a study of T-cell reconstitution after alpha-beta-depleted transplantation in children. Unique molecular identifiers were incorporated during preparation of the TCRbeta library. Each CDR3 protein is one row after TCRdb ran MiXCR on the PCR reads. The table shows some 70,000 distinct CDR3 sequences, with around 4.7% occurring only once. The specimen was PBMCs, mostly from graft donor cells, collected 180 days after TCRalphabeta/CD19-depleted stem cell transplant. The receptor source for this set is a boy under two years old who had a stem cell transplant for acute myeloid leukemia, so the T cells may come from the graft donor.

This clonotype was recorded at least ten times. The V gene is TRBV5-1, the J gene TRBJ1-1, with D possibly TRBD1 on 6 matching bases. Germline assignment: CDR1 SGHRS and CDR2 YFSETQ. The CDR3 is made up of 13 amino acids. The ends were cut back, 4 bases at V and 5 bases at J, with 12 bases in the middle. CDR3 bases: TGCGCCAGCAGCATGAGGGGGGGAACTGAAGCTTTCTTT. It yields the protein CASSMRGGTEAFF.

Many counts were recorded for this clonotype. J is TRBJ2-5 and V is TRBV20-1, with D possibly being TRBD1 or TRBD2 (5 bases each). Germline V lookup: CDR1 DFQATT, CDR2 SNEGSKA (reference sequence). Trimming left V 3 bases short and J 5 bases short, with 10 bases between. This CDR3 comprises 12 residues. The CDR3 nucleotides read TGCAGTGCTAGGGGACCTTTTGAGACCCAGTACTTC. This codes for CSARGPFETQYF.

This clonotype has at least ten counts. The genes are TRBV7-2 and TRBJ1-1; D uncertain. Germline CDR1 reads SGHTA; CDR2 reads FQGNSA. The CDR3 runs 13 residues. V was clipped by 8 bases and J by 8 bases, with 18 bases between them. In DNA, the CDR3 is TGTGCCAGCCGCCCCCGACCAGGACCCGAAGCTTTCTTT. This codes for CASRPRPGPEAFF.

This clonotype occurred many times. V usage is TRBV25-1 and J usage is TRBJ2-3, with TRBD1 identical over 9 bases. CDR3 length: 14 residues. Germline CDR1 reads MGHDK; CDR2 reads SYGVNS. The V and J ends lost 10 bases and 1 base, in that order; junction bases with no gene match: 6. CDR3 nucleotides: TGTGCCACCAGAAGACAGGGGGGCACAGATACGCAGTATTTT. It encodes CATRRQGGTDTQYF.

In its sample, this clonotype was seen many times. The gene calls are TRBV4-1 and TRBJ2-3; unclear D gene. The CDR3 length is 17 residues. Germline CDR1 and CDR2: MGHRA and YSYEKL. Trimming shortened V by 0 bases and J by 6 bases, and 19 bases separated the two germline ends. The DNA for the CDR3 is TGCGCCAGCAGCCAAGATGGGTTCGGCGTGTCGTCGGATACGCAGTATTTT. It yields the protein CASSQDGFGVSSDTQYF.